This T cell receptor beta chain emerged from a study of shared clonotypes between healthy human individuals. Study results and caveats: Naive CD4 clonotypes overlapped across a few donors at about 5%.

CD45RO negativity and positive selection for CCR7 defined naive CD8 cells, a population that excluded terminally differentiated effector memory CD45RA+ cells. The CDR3 runs to 16 residues. V dropped 4 bases and J dropped 5; count of bases not matched to a gene: 7. Germline-derived CDR1 and CDR2 are SGHRS and YFSETQ. To note about this clone: Its antigen is unknown.

The protocol was immunoSEQ multiplex PCR, while the TCRdb copy is restricted to in-frame clones and leaves out a portion. This table has around 2,000,000 clones, about 93% appearing once. The V gene is TRBV5-1, the J gene TRBJ2-2; 11 bases are a match to TRBD2. The TCR originated in a man younger than 30 in good health. Some clones in this sample may be carry-over from other donors' samples. The sequenced sample consisted of naive CD8+ T cells from PBMCs. The CDR3 reads CASSIPRLAGTGELFF. The CDR3, as DNA: TGCGCCAGCAGCATACCCAGACTAGCGGGGACCGGGGAGCTGTTTTTT.